Each of the 13 T cell receptor beta chains below was sequenced from the same sample in a study of OX40 agonist ivuxolimab in advanced cancers. Using immunoSEQ multiplex PCR, the repertoire was profiled, and TCRdb retains in-frame clones only, with some absent. The data contain about 75,000 clones, around 87% of them singletons. The source was CD4+ or CD8+ T cells sorted from blood, collected in a trial of the OX40 agonist ivuxolimab. The receptors shown here come from an adult with an advanced solid tumor such as melanoma, head and neck, liver or kidney cancer.

Turning to this clone: At the DNA level, this CDR3 is encoded by other sequences in the same sample as well. V is TRBV11-2 and J is TRBJ2-2, with TRBD2 as a possible D gene (5 bases). V gave up 1 base and J gave up 2 bases, with 8 bases separating them. The germline V gene encodes CDR1 SGHAT and CDR2 FQNNGV. This CDR3 is 15 amino acids long. The CDR3 coding sequence is TGTGCCAGCAGCTTAGTGAGCGGAAACACCGGGGAGCTGTTTTTT. Residues: CASSLVSGNTGELFF. Drawing the rest from reference TRBV11-2 and TRBJ2-2, the complete variable domain is EAGVAQSPRYKIIEKRQSVAFWCNPISGHATLYWYQQILGQGPKLLIQFQNNGVVDDSQLPKDRFSAERLKGVDSTLKIQPAKLEDSAVYLCASSLVSGNTGELFFGEGSRLTVL.

There are a few counts of this clone. The chain is built from TRBV18 and TRBJ2-3; 11 bases fit TRBD2. With 3 bases clipped from V and 6 bases from J, the junction kept 2 bases outside the gene matches. The germline V gene encodes CDR1 KGHSH and CDR2 LQKENI. The CDR3 has 14 residues. CDR3 residues: CASSPTSGTDTQYF. CDR3 DNA: TGTGCCAGCTCACCGACTAGCGGGACGGATACGCAGTATTTT.

The rearrangement joins TRBV19 to TRBJ1-1, with unresolved D. Germline assignment: CDR1 LNHDA and CDR2 SQIVND (reference sequence). The germline V and J ends were trimmed by 1 base and 0 bases, with 9 bases remaining between them. This CDR3 comprises 15 residues. The CDR3 bases are TGTGCCAGTAGTATAGTGGCGGATATGAACACTGAAGCTTTCTTT. Amino acids: CASSIVADMNTEAFF.

The V and J genes are TRBV28 and TRBJ2-2, with 7 bases identical to TRBD2. The CDR3 extends over 16 amino acids. Germline assignment: CDR1 MDHEN and CDR2 SYDVKM. The junction had 11 bases not matched to a gene; V was cut back by 7 bases and J by 3 bases. CDR3 residues: CASNLSGGEDTGELFF. CDR3 DNA sequence: TGTGCCAGCAACCTCTCGGGGGGAGAGGACACCGGGGAGCTGTTTTTT.

The V call is TRBV25-1, the J call TRBJ2-2; 8 nucleotides line up with TRBD1. Germline trimming cut 6 bases from V and 5 bases from J; bases unmatched to any gene: 5. The germline CDR1 and CDR2 sequences are MGHDK and SYGVNS. The CDR3 is 14 amino acids. Here the CDR3 DNA reads TGTGCCAGCAGCAAGGACAGGGTTACCGGGGAGCTGTTTTTT. Its translation: CASSKDRVTGELFF.

The chain joins TRBV28 to TRBJ2-7, with 7 bases that match TRBD1. CDR1 and CDR2 (germline): MDHEN, SYDVKM. The CDR3 is 14 residues long. Trimming removed 4 bases from V and 1 base from J; junction bases left unmatched: 4. CDR3 nucleotides: TGTGCCAGCAGTTCTGGACAGGATTCCTACGAGCAGTACTTC. Translating gives CASSSGQDSYEQYF.

The CDR3 reads CASRMGTGSLSEQFF. The CDR3 bases are TGTGCCAGCAGGATGGGGACAGGGAGCTTAAGTGAGCAGTTCTTC. The V and J genes are TRBV7-9 and TRBJ2-1, with 9 bases identical to TRBD1. CDR3 size: 15 residues. In germline, CDR1 is SEHNR, CDR2 FQNEAQ (reference sequence). The V segment lost 6 bases and the J segment 9 bases; nucleotides outside the gene matches: 12.

This chain joins TRBV18 and TRBJ1-5; D is perhaps TRBD1 (5 bases). Trimming pared 3 bases from V and 2 bases from J, leaving 14 bases between. This CDR3 is 16 amino acids long. Germline values: CDR1 KGHSH, CDR2 LQKENI. This CDR3 is CASSPQGMGRNQPQHF. The CDR3, as DNA: TGTGCCAGCTCACCCCAGGGCATGGGTCGCAATCAGCCCCAGCATTTT.

The rearrangement joins TRBV18 to TRBJ1-4, with 7 bases lining up with TRBD1. There are 16 residues in the CDR3. Germline CDR1 is KGHSH and CDR2 is LQKENI. Trimming cost V 3 bases and J 11 bases; bases outside gene matches: 15. For the CDR3, the DNA is TGTGCCAGCTCACCCCCTCCCGGAGGGGGCTTAGTCAAACTGTTTTTT. Translating it yields CASSPPPGGGLVKLFF.

This clone has just a few counts. The germline gene is not matched at one end of the junction; a read error may be the cause. This sequence joins TRBV6-1 and TRBJ1-4; 7 bases agree with TRBD1. CDR3 size: 15 residues. CDR1 and CDR2 from the germline V gene are MNHNS and SASEGT. CDR3 nucleotides: TGTGCCAGCAGAGAAGCGGGGACAGCTAATGAAAAACTGTTTTTT. Translated: CASREAGTANEKLFF.

V is TRBV30 and J is TRBJ1-5; unclear D gene. V dropped 0 bases and J dropped 3 bases, with 9 bases sitting between them. Germline-derived CDR1 and CDR2 are GTSNPN and SVGIG (reference sequence). The CDR3 contains 14 residues. CDR3 amino acids: CAWSVPGNNQPQHF. The DNA for the CDR3 is TGTGCCTGGAGTGTACCCGGGAACAATCAGCCCCAGCATTTT.

This clone appeared a few times. The V call is TRBV2, the J call TRBJ2-7; D perhaps matches TRBD1 (5 bases). Germline CDR1 is SNHLY and CDR2 is FYNNEI. V was pared by 5 bases and J by 6 bases, with 8 bases between. There are 11 residues in the CDR3. The CDR3 loop is CASSWTSEQYF. CDR3 DNA: TGTGCCAGCAGTTGGACATCCGAGCAGTACTTC. Combining the CDR3 with reference TRBV2 and TRBJ2-7 gives the whole variable domain EPEVTQTPSHQVTQMGQEVILRCVPISNHLYFYWYRQILGQKVEFLVSFYNNEISEKSEIFDDQFSVERPDGSNFTLKIRSTKLEDSAMYFCASSWTSEQYFGPGTRLTVT.

V gene TRBV6-6 combines with J gene TRBJ2-5; TRBD1 matches at 7 bases. J was trimmed by 5 bases and V by 6 bases; bases with no gene match: 9. CDR1 MNHNY and CDR2 SVGAGI come from the germline V gene (reference sequence). This CDR3 contains 14 residues. In DNA, the CDR3 is TGTGCCAGCAGACGAGACAGGGCTGTGGAGACCCAGTACTTC. Amino acids: CASRRDRAVETQYF.